This T cell receptor (beta chain) was identified during a study of neurological immune-mediated disorders. Germline V CDR1 and CDR2: MNHNS, SASEGT. J lost 8 bases, V lost 4 bases, and 10 bases had no gene match. The CDR3 spans 14 residues. Synthesis of cDNA was performed by 5'RACE using 10-nucleotide random UMIs. Over 180 million TCR-beta sequences from 15-18 subjects came from every sequencing run. Via MiXCR, TCRdb re-called the 5' RACE reads, giving one row per CDR3 protein. Found here are over 15,000 distinct CDR3 sequences, about 30% of them singletons; the top ten hold 33%. The chain is built from TRBV6-1 and TRBJ2-7; 8 nucleotides match TRBD1. This sequence was found in a man in his fifties or sixties with HTLV-1-associated myelopathy (HAM/TSP). Sequenced input: PBMCs. The CDR3: CASSGPDRAGKQYF. For the CDR3, the DNA is TGTGCCAGCAGTGGCCCGGACAGGGCGGGCAAGCAGTACTTC.